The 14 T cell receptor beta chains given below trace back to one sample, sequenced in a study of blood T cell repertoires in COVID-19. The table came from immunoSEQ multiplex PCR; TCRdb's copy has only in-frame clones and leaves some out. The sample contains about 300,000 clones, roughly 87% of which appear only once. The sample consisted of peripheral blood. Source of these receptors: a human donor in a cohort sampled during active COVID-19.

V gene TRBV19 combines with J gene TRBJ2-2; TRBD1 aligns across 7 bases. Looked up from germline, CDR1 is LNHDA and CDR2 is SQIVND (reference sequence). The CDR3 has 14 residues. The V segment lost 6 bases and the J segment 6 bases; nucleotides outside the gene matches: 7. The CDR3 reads CASSRDRVAGELFF. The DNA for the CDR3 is TGTGCCAGTAGCAGAGACAGGGTGGCCGGGGAGCTGTTTTTT.

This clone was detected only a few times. CDR3 in amino acids: CASSLIAGVEAFF. The CDR3 DNA reads as TGTGCCAGCAGCTTGATCGCAGGGGTTGAAGCTTTCTTT. This sequence joins TRBV5-6 and TRBJ1-1, with D maybe TRBD1 (6 bases). The CDR3 covers 13 residues. V lost 1 base and J 7 bases, leaving 11 bases between the germline ends. Germline values: CDR1 SGHDT, CDR2 YYEEEE.

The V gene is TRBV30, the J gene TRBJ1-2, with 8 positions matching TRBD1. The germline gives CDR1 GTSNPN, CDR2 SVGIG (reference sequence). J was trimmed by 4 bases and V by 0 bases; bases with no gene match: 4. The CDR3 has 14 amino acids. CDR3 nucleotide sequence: TGTGCCTGGAGTGTCGGGCAGGGGGCCTATGGCTACACCTTC. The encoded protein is CAWSVGQGAYGYTF. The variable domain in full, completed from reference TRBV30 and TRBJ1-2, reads SQTIHQWPATLVQPVGSPLSLECTVEGTSNPNLYWYRQAAGRGLQLLFYSVGIGQISSEVPQNLSASRPQDRQFILSSKKLLLSDSGFYLCAWSVGQGAYGYTFGSGTRLTVV.

The DNA for the CDR3 is TGTGCCAGCAGCCAGGGGACTAATAGCAATCAGCCCCAGCATTTT. It encodes CASSQGTNSNQPQHF. The V and J genes are TRBV3-1 (or the pseudogene TRBV3-2) and TRBJ1-5; TRBD1 might be the D (5 bases). The CDR3 covers 15 residues. V was clipped by 3 bases and J by 0 bases, with 9 bases between them. Germline V gene lookup returns CDR1 LGHDT and CDR2 YNNKEL (reference sequence).

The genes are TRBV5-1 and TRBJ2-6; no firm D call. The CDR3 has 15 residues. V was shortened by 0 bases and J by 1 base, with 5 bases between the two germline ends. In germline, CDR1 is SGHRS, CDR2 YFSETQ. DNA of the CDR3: TGCGCCAGCAGCTTGGTCCCTTCTGGGGCCAACGTCCTGACTTTC. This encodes CASSLVPSGANVLTF.

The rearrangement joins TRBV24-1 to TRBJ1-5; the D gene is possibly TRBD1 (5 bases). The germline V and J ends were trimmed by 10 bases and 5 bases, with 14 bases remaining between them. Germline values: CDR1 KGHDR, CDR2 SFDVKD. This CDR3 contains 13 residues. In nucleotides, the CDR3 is TGTGCCACTCAGGGCGCTGGCTATCAGCCCCAGCATTTT. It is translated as CATQGAGYQPQHF.

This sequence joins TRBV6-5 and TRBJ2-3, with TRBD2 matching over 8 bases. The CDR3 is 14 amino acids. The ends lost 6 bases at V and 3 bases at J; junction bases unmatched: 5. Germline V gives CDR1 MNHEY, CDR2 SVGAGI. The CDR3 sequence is CASSRLASTDTQYF. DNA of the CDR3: TGTGCCAGCAGCCGACTAGCGTCTACAGATACGCAGTATTTT.

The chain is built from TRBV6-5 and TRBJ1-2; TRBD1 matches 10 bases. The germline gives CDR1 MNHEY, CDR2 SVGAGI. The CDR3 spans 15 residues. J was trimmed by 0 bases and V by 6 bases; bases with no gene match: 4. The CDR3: CASSRQGAPNYGYTF. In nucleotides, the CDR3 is TGTGCCAGCAGCCGACAGGGGGCCCCTAACTATGGCTACACCTTC.

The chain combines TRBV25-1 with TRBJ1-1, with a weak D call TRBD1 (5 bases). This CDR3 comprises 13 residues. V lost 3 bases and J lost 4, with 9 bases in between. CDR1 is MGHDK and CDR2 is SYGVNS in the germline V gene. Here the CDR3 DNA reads TGTGCCAGCAGTGAGTGGCAGGGCACTGAAGCTTTCTTT. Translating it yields CASSEWQGTEAFF.

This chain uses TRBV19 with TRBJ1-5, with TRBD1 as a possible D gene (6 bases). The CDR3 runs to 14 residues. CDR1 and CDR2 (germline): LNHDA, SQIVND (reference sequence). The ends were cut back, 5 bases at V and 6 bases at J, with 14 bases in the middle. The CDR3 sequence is CASSFRQVGQPQHF. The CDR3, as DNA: TGTGCCAGTAGTTTCCGACAGGTCGGTCAGCCCCAGCATTTT.

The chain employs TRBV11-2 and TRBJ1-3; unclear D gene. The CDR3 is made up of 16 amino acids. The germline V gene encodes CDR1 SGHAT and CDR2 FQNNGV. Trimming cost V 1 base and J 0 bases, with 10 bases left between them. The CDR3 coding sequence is TGTGCCAGCAGCTTAGGTTATCTCGGCTCTGGAAACACCATATATTTT. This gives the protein CASSLGYLGSGNTIYF.

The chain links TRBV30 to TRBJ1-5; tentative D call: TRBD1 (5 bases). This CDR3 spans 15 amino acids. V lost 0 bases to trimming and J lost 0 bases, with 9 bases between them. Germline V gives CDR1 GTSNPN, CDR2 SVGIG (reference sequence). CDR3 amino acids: CAWSVSGISNQPQHF. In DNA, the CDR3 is TGTGCCTGGAGTGTTTCAGGGATTAGCAATCAGCCCCAGCATTTT.

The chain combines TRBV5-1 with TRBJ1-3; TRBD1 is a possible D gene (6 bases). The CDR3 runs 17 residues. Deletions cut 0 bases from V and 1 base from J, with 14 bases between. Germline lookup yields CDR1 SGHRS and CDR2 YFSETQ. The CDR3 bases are TGCGCCAGCAGCTTGGTTCAGACAGGAGCTTCTGGAAACACCATATATTTT. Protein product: CASSLVQTGASGNTIYF.

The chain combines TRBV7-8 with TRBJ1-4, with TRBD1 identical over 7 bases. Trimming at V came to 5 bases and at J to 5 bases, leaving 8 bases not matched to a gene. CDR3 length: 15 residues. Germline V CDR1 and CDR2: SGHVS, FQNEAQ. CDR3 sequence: CASSTRTGENEKLFF. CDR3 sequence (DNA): TGTGCCAGCAGCACCCGGACAGGAGAAAATGAAAAACTGTTTTTT.